This T cell receptor beta chain was recorded in a study of shared clonotypes between healthy human individuals. Regarding this clone: This CDR3 is also generated by other DNA sequences in the sample.

CDR1 and CDR2 (germline): MDHEN, SYDVKM. This CDR3 is 12 amino acids long. V lost 3 bases and J 1 base, leaving 3 bases between the germline ends. Profiled with immunoSEQ multiplex PCR; TCRdb holds only in-frame clones, not every one. This table holds about 600,000 clones, 97% found once. Material for sequencing was naive CD4+ T cells sorted from blood. Subset described: CD45RA+ positively selected. The chain is built from TRBV28 and TRBJ1-1; D call uncertain. The receptor was derived from a young woman in good health. This CDR3 reads CASSFWNTEAFF. The CDR3 DNA is TGTGCCAGCAGTTTTTGGAACACTGAAGCTTTCTTT.